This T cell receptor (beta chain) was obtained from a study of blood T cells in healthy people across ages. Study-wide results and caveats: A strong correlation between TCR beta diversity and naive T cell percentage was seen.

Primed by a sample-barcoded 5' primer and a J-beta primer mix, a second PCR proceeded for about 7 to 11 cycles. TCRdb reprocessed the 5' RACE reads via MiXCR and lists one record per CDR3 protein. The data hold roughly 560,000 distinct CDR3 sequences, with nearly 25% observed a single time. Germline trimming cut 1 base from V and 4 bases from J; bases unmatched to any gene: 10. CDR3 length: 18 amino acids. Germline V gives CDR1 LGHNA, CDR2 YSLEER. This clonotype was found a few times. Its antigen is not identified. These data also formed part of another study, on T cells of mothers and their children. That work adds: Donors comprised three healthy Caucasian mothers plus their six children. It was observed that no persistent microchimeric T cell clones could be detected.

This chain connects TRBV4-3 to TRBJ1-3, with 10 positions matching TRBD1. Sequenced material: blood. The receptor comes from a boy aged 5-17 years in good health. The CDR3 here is CASSQAPSGDRGGNTIYF. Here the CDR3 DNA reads TGCGCCAGCAGCCAAGCCCCCTCGGGGGACAGGGGAGGAAACACCATATATTTT.